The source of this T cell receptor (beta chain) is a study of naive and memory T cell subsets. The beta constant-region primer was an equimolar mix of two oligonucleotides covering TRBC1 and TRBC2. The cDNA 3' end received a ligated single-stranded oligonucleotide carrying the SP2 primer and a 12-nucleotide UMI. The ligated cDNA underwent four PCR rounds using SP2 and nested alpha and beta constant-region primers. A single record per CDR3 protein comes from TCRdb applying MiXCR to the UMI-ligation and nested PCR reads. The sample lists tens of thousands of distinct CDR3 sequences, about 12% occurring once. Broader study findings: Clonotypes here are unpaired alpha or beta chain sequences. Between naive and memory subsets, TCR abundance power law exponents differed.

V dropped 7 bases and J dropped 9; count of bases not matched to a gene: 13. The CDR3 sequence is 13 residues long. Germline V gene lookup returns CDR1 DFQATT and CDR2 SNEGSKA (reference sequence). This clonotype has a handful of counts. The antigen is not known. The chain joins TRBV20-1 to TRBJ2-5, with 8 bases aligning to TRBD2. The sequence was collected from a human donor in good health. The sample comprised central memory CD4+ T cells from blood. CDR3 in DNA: TGCAGTGAAAGTAGTAGCGGGGCGAAAGCCCAGTACTTC. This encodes CSESSSGAKAQYF.